The 25 T cell receptor beta chains reported below all come from one sample, sequenced in a study of blood T cell repertoires in COVID-19. Data came from immunoSEQ multiplex PCR; TCRdb stores just in-frame clones and leaves some out. This table has roughly 140,000 clones, about four fifths appearing once. The sequencing input was peripheral blood. The receptors here all came from a man in his 60s with acute or convalescent COVID-19.

This clone appeared a few times. The chain recombines TRBV15 with TRBJ1-3; D not certain. The CDR3 totals 13 residues. CDR1 is LNHNV, CDR2 YYDKDF, per germline (reference sequence). Between the trimmed V and J ends, which lost 3 bases and 7 bases, there was a span of 10 bases. CDR3 sequence (DNA): TGTGCCACCAGCAGGTTTCGGGAGAACACCATATATTTT. Encoded protein: CATSRFRENTIYF.

This chain links TRBV3-1 (or the pseudogene TRBV3-2) with TRBJ1-6; D unresolved. Germline lookup yields CDR1 LGHDT and CDR2 YNNKEL (reference sequence). V gave up 0 bases and J gave up 9 bases, with 9 bases separating them. CDR3 length: 14 amino acids. In DNA form, the CDR3 reads TGTGCCAGCAGCCAAGATAGATGGGCTTCACCCCTCCACTTT. It is translated as CASSQDRWASPLHF.

CDR3 in DNA: TGTGCCAGCAGCTTAGCCAGGCAAGAGACCCAGTACTTC. It codes for CASSLARQETQYF. This chain uses TRBV7-3 with TRBJ2-5, with unresolved D. V was shortened by 2 bases and J by 2 bases, with 6 bases between the two germline ends. The CDR3 spans 13 residues. Germline CDR1 reads SGHTA; CDR2 reads FQGTGA. The variable domain in full, with the rest retrieved from reference TRBV7-3 and TRBJ2-5, is GAGVSQTPSNKVTEKGKYVELRCDPISGHTALYWYRQSLGQGPEFLIYFQGTGAADDSGLPNDRFFAVRPEGSVSTLKIQRTERGDSAVYLCASSLARQETQYFGPGTRLLVL.

V and J are TRBV5-1 and TRBJ1-4; 9 positions match TRBD1. The germline CDR1 and CDR2 sequences are SGHRS and YFSETQ. V trimming: 3 bases; J trimming: 5 bases; junction bases outside the gene matches: 2. This CDR3 spans 14 amino acids. This chain's CDR3 is CASSSGQGNEKLFF. CDR3 in DNA: TGCGCCAGCAGCTCGGGACAGGGCAATGAAAAACTGTTTTTT.

The chain combines TRBV27 with TRBJ1-2, with 9 nucleotides matching TRBD1. With 6 bases clipped from V and 2 bases from J, the junction kept 7 bases outside the gene matches. Germline assignment: CDR1 MNHEY and CDR2 SMNVEV (reference sequence). The CDR3 has 15 amino acids. The CDR3 nucleotides read TGTGCCAGCAGCCCCGGGACAGGGTCCAACTATGGCTACACCTTC. This gives the protein CASSPGTGSNYGYTF.

The gene calls are TRBV27 and TRBJ2-2, with D unresolved. Germline V gene data show CDR1 as MNHEY and CDR2 as SMNVEV (reference sequence). Trimming shortened V by 5 bases and J by 7 bases, and 14 bases separated the two germline ends. This CDR3 is 14 amino acids long. The CDR3 loop reads CASSLGGAYGELFF. The DNA of the CDR3 is TGTGCCAGCAGTCTCGGTGGAGCGTACGGGGAGCTGTTTTTT.

The chain uses TRBV5-1 and TRBJ2-2; 8 bases align to TRBD1. Trimming removed 4 bases from V and 7 bases from J; junction bases left unmatched: 12. CDR1 and CDR2 (germline): SGHRS, YFSETQ. This CDR3 contains 16 residues. The CDR3, as DNA: TGCGCCAGCAGCCCACGCGGGCCAGGGGGCGGCGGGGAGCTGTTTTTT. It translates to CASSPRGPGGGGELFF.

As regards this clone: This sample includes further DNA sequences coding for the same CDR3. The chain uses TRBV6-2 or TRBV6-3 and TRBJ1-5; 7 nucleotides line up with TRBD1. The V gene end was trimmed by 4 bases and the J gene end by 1 base; junction bases not matched to a gene: 4. Per the germline V gene, CDR1 is MNHEY and CDR2 is SVGEGT. This CDR3 region has 15 residues. This chain's CDR3 is CASSSDRASNQPQHF. The CDR3 nucleotides are TGTGCCAGCAGTTCCGACAGGGCGAGCAATCAGCCCCAGCATTTT.

The genes are TRBV11-2 and TRBJ2-3; 10 bases fit TRBD2. With 0 bases clipped from V and 8 bases from J, the junction kept 11 bases outside the gene matches. Germline CDR1 reads SGHAT; CDR2 reads FQNNGV. This CDR3 contains 17 residues. CDR3 residues: CASSLDGSGGPLGTQYF. Here the CDR3 DNA reads TGTGCCAGCAGCTTAGATGGTAGCGGGGGGCCCCTCGGTACGCAGTATTTT.

This CDR3 reads CASSIGGTGGTEAFF. CDR3 DNA: TGTGCCAGTAGTATCGGAGGGACAGGGGGCACTGAAGCTTTCTTT. The chain is built from TRBV19 and TRBJ1-1; 11 bases map to TRBD1. Per germline, CDR1 LNHDA and CDR2 SQIVND (reference sequence). This CDR3 has 15 residues. J gave up 4 bases and V 3 bases, and 4 bases lay outside the gene matches.

The V gene is TRBV30, the J gene TRBJ2-3; the match to TRBD1 covers 7 bases. V was pared by 5 bases and J by 4 bases, with 3 bases of the junction left unmatched. The CDR3 loop spans 12 amino acids. Germline values: CDR1 GTSNPN, CDR2 SVGIG (reference sequence). The DNA of the CDR3 is TGTGCCTGGGGCGACAGGGCAGATACGCAGTATTTT. It yields the protein CAWGDRADTQYF. Complete variable domain (other parts from reference TRBV30 and TRBJ2-3): SQTIHQWPATLVQPVGSPLSLECTVEGTSNPNLYWYRQAAGRGLQLLFYSVGIGQISSEVPQNLSASRPQDRQFILSSKKLLLSDSGFYLCAWGDRADTQYFGPGTRLTVL.

This clone was detected a few times. The CDR3 region has the DNA TGTGCCAGCAGTGAAGCGCCGGGTTTAGGCAATCAGCCCCAGCATTTT. Translated, it gives CASSEAPGLGNQPQHF. This chain connects TRBV6-1 to TRBJ1-5; D ambiguous. CDR1 and CDR2 from the germline V gene are MNHNS and SASEGT. V lost 0 bases to trimming and J lost 2 bases, with 11 bases between them. CDR3 length equals 16 residues.

The CDR3 DNA reads TGTGCCAGCTCACCAACTAGCGGGGGACGGGAGACCCAGTACTTC. Protein product: CASSPTSGGRETQYF. The rearrangement links TRBV18 to TRBJ2-5; 11 nucleotides line up with TRBD2. Trimming at V came to 2 bases and at J to 5 bases, leaving 4 bases not matched to a gene. CDR1 and CDR2 (germline): KGHSH, LQKENI. The CDR3 length is 15 residues.

This chain connects TRBV11-2 to TRBJ2-2; 9 positions agree with TRBD1. Germline V gene sequence: CDR1 SGHAT, CDR2 FQNNGV. The CDR3 is 19 residues long. V was pared by 5 bases and J by 2 bases, with 15 bases of the junction left unmatched. CDR3 loop: CASSPITLPGQGNTGELFF. The CDR3 coding sequence is TGTGCCAGCAGCCCGATAACACTACCGGGACAGGGAAACACCGGGGAGCTGTTTTTT.

V usage is TRBV5-5 and J usage is TRBJ1-2; 10 bases match TRBD1. The CDR3 is 14 residues long. Germline values: CDR1 SGHKS, CDR2 YYEKEE (reference sequence). Trimming cost V 5 bases and J 3 bases; bases outside gene matches: 4. As DNA, the CDR3 is TGTGCCAGCAGACGGACAGGGGGAGACTATGGCTACACCTTC. Amino acids: CASRRTGGDYGYTF.

This chain links TRBV6-5 with TRBJ1-1; 12 nucleotides line up with TRBD1. Germline CDR1 MNHEY, CDR2 SVGAGI. The CDR3 is 15 amino acids. V shed 6 bases, J shed 1 base, and the junction held 3 bases outside the gene matches. The DNA of the CDR3 is TGTGCCAGCAGGGGACAGGGGGCAGGGAACACTGAAGCTTTCTTT. This encodes CASRGQGAGNTEAFF.

V usage is TRBV3-1 (or the pseudogene TRBV3-2) and J usage is TRBJ2-1, with D unresolved. The CDR3 length is 11 residues. Trimming took off 5 bases at V and 4 bases at J, with 3 bases between the two ends. Germline loops: CDR1 LGHDT, CDR2 YNNKEL (reference sequence). The CDR3 bases are TGTGCCAGCAGCTCATACAATGAGCAGTTCTTC. Translating it yields CASSSYNEQFF.

J is TRBJ1-4 and V is TRBV7-2; 7 nucleotides match TRBD1. This CDR3 contains 13 residues. J lost 5 bases, V lost 6 bases, and 3 bases had no gene match. Germline-derived CDR1 and CDR2 are SGHTA and FQGNSA. The DNA for the CDR3 is TGTGCCAGCAGTACGGGACAGAATGAAAAACTGTTTTTT. It specifies CASSTGQNEKLFF.

The V gene is TRBV5-1, the J gene TRBJ1-1, with 8 bases aligning to TRBD1. Per the germline V gene, CDR1 is SGHRS and CDR2 is YFSETQ. With 7 bases clipped from V and 5 bases from J, the junction kept 13 bases outside the gene matches. The CDR3 is 15 residues long. The CDR3 coding sequence is TGCGCCAGCTCACGATCACAGGGGGGGAATACTGAAGCTTTCTTT. Its translation: CASSRSQGGNTEAFF. Looking up the rest from reference TRBV5-1 and TRBJ1-1 gives the full variable domain: KAGVTQTPRYLIKTRGQQVTLSCSPISGHRSVSWYQQTPGQGLQFLFEYFSETQRNKGNFPGRFSGRQFSNSRSEMNVSTLELGDSALYLCASSRSQGGNTEAFFGQGTRLTVV.

This clone was found a few times. Other DNA sequences in the sample encode the same CDR3. The J gene is TRBJ1-6, the V gene TRBV28; D is perhaps TRBD1 (5 bases). Trimming shortened V by 7 bases and J by 10 bases, and 17 bases separated the two germline ends. Germline V gives CDR1 MDHEN, CDR2 SYDVKM. This CDR3 is built from 14 residues. The CDR3 DNA is TGTGCCAGCACCCATCCGGGGGAATCATCACCCCTCCACTTT. Protein sequence: CASTHPGESSPLHF.

The chain carries TRBV7-3 and TRBJ2-7, with a possible D match to TRBD2 (6 bases). The germline CDR1 and CDR2 sequences are SGHTA and FQGTGA. V lost 5 bases to trimming and J lost 5 bases, with 13 bases between them. The CDR3 spans 13 residues. CDR3 coding DNA: TGTGCCAGCAGCCCCCAGTGGGGGGACGAGCAGTACTTC. Amino acid sequence: CASSPQWGDEQYF.

This clone was observed a few times. The rearrangement uses TRBV27 and TRBJ2-1, with D uncertain. The CDR3 length is 12 residues. Germline assignment: CDR1 MNHEY and CDR2 SMNVEV (reference sequence). The V and J ends lost 1 base and 7 bases respectively, with 5 bases between them. DNA for the CDR3: TGTGCCAGCAGTTTATATCCTAATGAGCAGTTCTTC. Residues: CASSLYPNEQFF.

This clone was picked up a small number of times. The chain is built from TRBV5-6 and TRBJ1-1; possibly TRBD1 for D (6 bases). V was cut by 2 bases and J by 1 base, with 18 bases left in between. Germline-derived CDR1 and CDR2 are SGHDT and YYEEEE. CDR3 length: 17 amino acids. For the CDR3, the DNA is TGTGCCAGCAGCTTCTTGGGGGCCCGCAAAGGGAACACTGAAGCTTTCTTT. Protein product: CASSFLGARKGNTEAFF.

Here the CDR3 reads CASRIGTANTGELFF. DNA of the CDR3: TGTGCCAGCAGAATAGGGACAGCGAACACCGGGGAGCTGTTTTTT. The chain combines TRBV7-2 with TRBJ2-2; 7 nucleotides line up with TRBD1. The CDR3 sequence is 15 residues long. Losses at the gene ends were 6 bases for V and 0 bases for J; bases not matched to a gene: 4. The germline gives CDR1 SGHTA, CDR2 FQGNSA. Together with reference TRBV7-2 and TRBJ2-2, the CDR3 gives the full variable domain: GAGVSQSPSNKVTEKGKDVELRCDPISGHTALYWYRQSLGQGLEFLIYFQGNSAPDKSGLPSDRFSAERTGGSVSTLTIQRTQQEDSAVYLCASRIGTANTGELFFGEGSRLTVL.

The chain joins TRBV6-5 to TRBJ1-6; 7 bases agree with TRBD1. The CDR3 is 15 amino acids. The germline CDR1 and CDR2 sequences are MNHEY and SVGAGI. V lost 7 bases to trimming and J lost 8 bases; unmatched junction nucleotides: 11. This chain's CDR3 is CASTHSGQRHSPLHF. In DNA, the CDR3 is TGTGCCAGCACCCATTCGGGACAGCGGCATTCACCCCTCCACTTT.